This note documents a single TCR beta chain sequence. Its antigen is currently unknown. The source of the sample is a study of shared clonotypes between healthy human individuals. The assay used deep level. Measured with immunoSEQ multiplex PCR; TCRdb has only the in-frame clones, and not every one. The table has about 600,000 clones, roughly 72% seen once; the top ten hold around 13%. Overall study findings and caveats: Only blood was sampled, and tissue TCR repertoires likely differ from blood ones.

The V gene's germline CDR1 is SGHTA and CDR2 FQGNSA. The CDR3 totals 15 residues. Trimming took off 7 bases at V and 3 bases at J, with 16 bases between the two ends. The V call is TRBV7-2, the J call TRBJ1-3; unclear D gene. Sequenced input: PBMCs. The clonotype was recovered from a woman aged 40 to 49 in good health. Some clones in this sample may be carry-over from other donors' samples. The CDR3 loop reads CASTRTTGGGNTIYF. For the CDR3, the DNA is TGTGCCAGCACTCGGACGACGGGTGGTGGAAACACCATATATTTT.